This section outlines one T cell receptor (beta chain) sequence together with its context. Its specificity is unknown. The data originate from a study of cytomegalovirus exposure and HLA in healthy donors. Whole-study findings and limits: Cytomegalovirus-associated status was assigned to fewer than 200 TCR beta chains.

The CDR3 is 15 amino acids. Trimming took 3 bases from V and 4 from J; bases not matched to a gene: 7. Germline CDR1 and CDR2: KGHSH and LQKENI. Use of 60 Vbeta and 13 Jbeta primers characterized the PCR. Libraries were prepared by immunoSEQ multiplex PCR; TCRdb keeps only in-frame clonotypes and omits some of them. Of 110,000 or so clones in the sample, 70% to 85% were seen once. The sample consisted of PBMCs. V is TRBV18 and J is TRBJ1-1, with TRBD1 identical over 8 bases. The origin of this receptor is a woman in her forties or fifties in good health and CMV-seropositive. The CDR3: CASSPGQGSITEAFF. In DNA, the CDR3 is TGTGCCAGCTCACCCGGACAGGGTAGTATCACTGAAGCTTTCTTT.